These 30 T cell receptor beta chains were sequenced from one sample in a study of blood T cell repertoires in COVID-19 (dated by TCRdb to 2019 to 2021). Receptor libraries were prepared by the immunoSEQ multiplex PCR assay. TCRdb obtained this table from immuneACCESS and retained in-frame rearrangements with V and J assigned. These tables miss some clones; where compared with another copy, unresolved V genes account for less than half of the shortfall, and the remainder is unexplained. Present in this sample are 200,000 to 250,000 clones, roughly four fifths of which were seen just once. The ten largest account for roughly 12% of the sample. Source material: peripheral blood. These receptor sequences come from a woman aged 40 to 50 with acute or convalescent COVID-19.

The chain uses TRBV5-6 and TRBJ2-7, with 7 positions matching TRBD2. Germline CDR1 and CDR2: SGHDT and YYEEEE. Trimming at V came to 4 bases and at J to 6 bases, leaving 7 bases not matched to a gene. The CDR3 length is 13 residues. The CDR3: CASSGDYRGEQYF. CDR3 DNA sequence: TGTGCCAGCAGCGGGGACTATCGGGGCGAGCAGTACTTC.

This clone has a single count. This chain uses TRBV2 with TRBJ1-2; 8 bases fit TRBD1. Germline V CDR1 and CDR2: SNHLY, FYNNEI. The V and J ends lost 8 bases and 4 bases, in that order; junction bases with no gene match: 6. The CDR3 length is 13 residues. CDR3: CASAGTGLYGYTF. In DNA form, the CDR3 reads TGTGCCAGCGCGGGGACAGGACTCTATGGCTACACCTTC.

V gene TRBV7-2 combines with J gene TRBJ2-3; unclear D gene. This CDR3 has 16 residues. Germline lookup yields CDR1 SGHTA and CDR2 FQGNSA. V was trimmed by 1 base and J by 0 bases, leaving 11 bases between them. CDR3 loop: CASSLDGDISTDTQYF. CDR3 bases: TGTGCCAGCAGCTTAGACGGTGATATTAGCACAGATACGCAGTATTTT.

This clone showed up just a few times. The chain links TRBV11-2 to TRBJ2-1, with 7 bases identical to TRBD1. CDR3 length: 15 residues. Looked up from germline, CDR1 is SGHAT and CDR2 is FQNNGV. Germline trimming cut 6 bases from V and 5 bases from J; bases unmatched to any gene: 10. CDR3 protein: CASRGTGTVNNEQFF. The DNA of the CDR3 is TGTGCCAGCAGGGGAACCGGGACAGTAAACAATGAGCAGTTCTTC.

The chain carries TRBV7-8 and TRBJ2-1, with TRBD1 identical over 7 bases. This CDR3 contains 16 residues. Germline V gene data show CDR1 as SGHVS and CDR2 as FQNEAQ. J gave up 4 bases and V 5 bases, and 11 bases lay outside the gene matches. Written as DNA, the CDR3 is TGTGCCAGCAGCCCAAACCGTGGGACAGTATACAATGAGCAGTTCTTC. Translated, it gives CASSPNRGTVYNEQFF.

This clone was observed a few times. The J gene is TRBJ1-2, the V gene TRBV3-1 (or the pseudogene TRBV3-2); TRBD1 matches 11 bases. After removal of 1 base from V and 4 bases from J, the junction contained 14 bases not matched to a gene. Looked up from germline, CDR1 is LGHDT and CDR2 is YNNKEL (reference sequence). The length of the CDR3 is 19 residues. The DNA for the CDR3 is TGTGCCAGCAGCCAAGCCCGGGACAGGGGGACCTTACATCGCTATGGCTACACCTTC. Translation gives CASSQARDRGTLHRYGYTF.

The chain joins TRBV27 to TRBJ2-2; D remains ambiguous. The CDR3 contains 15 residues. The germline CDR1 and CDR2 sequences are MNHEY and SMNVEV (reference sequence). Trimming took off 5 bases at V and 4 bases at J, with 14 bases between the two ends. In DNA, the CDR3 is TGTGCCAGCAGTGCCCGAGACTTACCCACCGGGGAGCTGTTTTTT. Protein product: CASSARDLPTGELFF.

This clone was observed a few times. The chain joins TRBV7-9 to TRBJ1-2; TRBD1 matches at 7 bases. With V trimmed by 5 bases and J by 4 bases, 7 bases remained unmatched. CDR1 is SEHNR and CDR2 is FQNEAQ in the germline V gene (reference sequence). CDR3 length: 14 amino acids. Here the CDR3 reads CASSPPGQRYGYTF. For the CDR3, the DNA is TGTGCCAGCAGCCCACCGGGACAGCGCTATGGCTACACCTTC.

This sequence joins TRBV7-6 and TRBJ1-6; no clear D. The length of the CDR3 is 15 residues. Germline lookup yields CDR1 SGHVS and CDR2 FNYEAQ. Trimming took off 1 base at V and 5 bases at J, with 9 bases between the two ends. CDR3 amino acids: CASSLGANHNSPLHF. The CDR3 DNA reads as TGTGCCAGCAGCTTAGGCGCTAACCATAATTCACCCCTCCACTTT.

This chain joins TRBV5-1 and TRBJ2-7, with TRBD2 matching 10 bases. Per the germline V gene, CDR1 is SGHRS and CDR2 is YFSETQ. The length of the CDR3 is 16 residues. Trimming at V came to 4 bases and at J to 7 bases, leaving 14 bases not matched to a gene. In DNA form, the CDR3 reads TGCGCCAGCAGCCCATTTAGCGGGGGGCCCGGTACGGAGCAGTACTTC. Amino acids: CASSPFSGGPGTEQYF.

The chain recombines TRBV7-9 with TRBJ2-7; D is possibly TRBD2 (5 bases). The CDR3 length is 15 residues. CDR1 is SEHNR and CDR2 is FQNEAQ in the germline V gene (reference sequence). Trimming removed 4 bases at V and 1 base at J, with 14 bases between. CDR3 region: CASSSEWTESYEQYF. In nucleotides, the CDR3 is TGTGCCAGCAGCTCAGAATGGACTGAATCCTACGAGCAGTACTTC.

This clone was counted only a few times. As DNA, the CDR3 is TGTGCCAGCCGCCTTGGCGGATCCCTTGCCTACGAGCAGTACTTC. It translates to CASRLGGSLAYEQYF. The V call is TRBV2, the J call TRBJ2-7; D is unclear. This CDR3 is built from 15 residues. V was trimmed by 8 bases and J by 2 bases, leaving 19 bases between them. Germline CDR1 is SNHLY and CDR2 is FYNNEI.

The table lists this clone with a few counts. V gene TRBV27 combines with J gene TRBJ1-2; 10 nucleotides align to TRBD1. Trimming at V came to 2 bases and at J to 7 bases, leaving 1 base not matched to a gene. The CDR3 is 13 residues long. Germline V lookup: CDR1 MNHEY, CDR2 SMNVEV (reference sequence). The CDR3 bases are TGTGCCAGCAGTTTAGGGGACAGGGGTGGCTACACCTTC. This sequence encodes CASSLGDRGGYTF.

The V gene is TRBV2, the J gene TRBJ1-6, with D perhaps matching TRBD1 (5 bases). The CDR3 is 21 residues long. The ends were cut back, 2 bases at V and 4 bases at J, with 27 bases in the middle. Germline-derived CDR1 and CDR2 are SNHLY and FYNNEI. In DNA, the CDR3 is TGTGCCAGCAGTGAATCGGGGGAGCCCATATCGACAGACTATTATAATTCACCCCTCCACTTT. Translating it yields CASSESGEPISTDYYNSPLHF.

This chain's CDR3 is CASSASGSSYNEQFF. The CDR3 DNA follows: TGTGCCAGCAGCGCGAGCGGGAGCTCCTACAATGAGCAGTTCTTC. The chain links TRBV5-6 to TRBJ2-1; 8 bases are shared with TRBD2. The CDR3 extends over 15 amino acids. The trim removed 4 bases at V and 0 bases at J, leaving 3 bases unmatched. Germline V gene lookup returns CDR1 SGHDT and CDR2 YYEEEE.

The V and J genes are TRBV9 and TRBJ2-2, with D unclear. Germline V gene sequence: CDR1 SGDLS, CDR2 YYNGEE. This CDR3 contains 16 residues. Between the trimmed V and J ends, which lost 5 bases and 3 bases, there was a span of 17 bases. CDR3 bases: TGTGCCAGCAGGGATCCGAGAAAGCGCGACACCGGGGAGCTGTTTTTT. This gives the protein CASRDPRKRDTGELFF.

This chain joins TRBV6-2 or TRBV6-3 and TRBJ1-4, with a tentative D call TRBD1 (5 bases). This CDR3 is built from 18 residues. Germline-derived CDR1 and CDR2 are MNHEY and SVGEGT. Trimming removed 2 bases from V and 0 bases from J, with 16 bases in between. CDR3 protein: CASSYRRQGSSTNEKLFF. In DNA form, the CDR3 reads TGTGCCAGCAGTTACCGGCGCCAGGGCTCGTCAACTAATGAAAAACTGTTTTTT.

The chain links TRBV13 to TRBJ2-7, with TRBD2 matching over 9 bases. The CDR3 is made up of 17 amino acids. The V segment lost 4 bases and the J segment 7 bases; nucleotides outside the gene matches: 17. Germline CDR1 PRHDT, CDR2 FYEKMQ (reference sequence). CDR3 in amino acids: CASSSGPGLAAPREQYF. In DNA form, the CDR3 reads TGTGCCAGCAGCTCAGGCCCGGGACTAGCTGCTCCTCGGGAGCAGTACTTC.

This chain uses TRBV5-6 with TRBJ2-3, with TRBD2 identical over 7 bases. With 2 bases clipped from V and 0 bases from J, the junction kept 0 bases outside the gene matches. CDR3 length: 14 amino acids. Germline values: CDR1 SGHDT, CDR2 YYEEEE. As DNA, the CDR3 is TGTGCCAGCAGCTTTAGCGGGAGCACAGATACGCAGTATTTT. Amino acids: CASSFSGSTDTQYF.

This chain links TRBV11-1 with TRBJ2-2; D remains ambiguous. The CDR3 spans 15 residues. V gave up 5 bases and J gave up 4 bases, with 14 bases separating them. Germline CDR1 is SGHAT and CDR2 is FQDESV (reference sequence). CDR3 nucleotide sequence: TGTGCCAGCAGCCTAGAGTCTCTTAGCACCGGGGAGCTGTTTTTT. Protein product: CASSLESLSTGELFF.

The V gene is TRBV19, the J gene TRBJ2-7, with 7 bases lining up with TRBD1. The CDR3 loop spans 13 amino acids. Trimming removed 5 bases from V and 3 bases from J; junction bases left unmatched: 4. CDR1 and CDR2 (germline): LNHDA, SQIVND (reference sequence). The CDR3 DNA is TGTGCCAGTAGTCTTGGACAGGACTACGAGCAGTACTTC. This codes for CASSLGQDYEQYF.

The chain employs TRBV5-6 and TRBJ1-1, with D tentatively TRBD1 (6 bases). This CDR3 comprises 14 residues. The germline gives CDR1 SGHDT, CDR2 YYEEEE. The V gene lost 4 bases and the J gene lost 1 base, with 11 bases spanning the gap. This CDR3 reads CASSPGQRNTEAFF. In nucleotides, the CDR3 is TGTGCCAGCAGCCCGGGACAAAGGAACACTGAAGCTTTCTTT.

Here the CDR3 DNA reads TGTGCCAGCAGCCAAGAGGGACTAGCGGGGTTTATAGACACAGATACGCAGTATTTT. Its protein is CASSQEGLAGFIDTDTQYF. The V gene is TRBV3-1 (or the pseudogene TRBV3-2), the J gene TRBJ2-3, with 13 positions matching TRBD2. The J segment lost 2 bases and the V segment lost 0 bases, leaving 8 bases of the junction unmatched. The V gene's germline CDR1 is LGHDT and CDR2 YNNKEL (reference sequence). The CDR3 sequence is 19 residues long.

The V call is TRBV2, the J call TRBJ2-7, with D hard to call. V was trimmed by 7 bases and J by 0 bases, leaving 16 bases between them. The CDR3 runs to 15 residues. Germline-derived CDR1 and CDR2 are SNHLY and FYNNEI. The CDR3 protein is CASKRALQLSYEQYF. The DNA of the CDR3 is TGTGCCAGCAAGCGAGCGCTCCAACTCTCCTACGAGCAGTACTTC.

The rearrangement joins TRBV6-2 or TRBV6-3 to TRBJ1-1; D not resolved. V lost 1 base, J lost 6 bases, and 9 bases lay in between. Germline V gene lookup returns CDR1 MNHEY and CDR2 SVGEGT. This CDR3 contains 13 residues. CDR3 sequence reads: CASSYWAAPEAFF. Written as DNA, the CDR3 is TGTGCCAGCAGTTACTGGGCAGCTCCTGAAGCTTTCTTT.

This clone was seen only a few times. V is TRBV20-1 and J is TRBJ1-3, with D possibly being TRBD1 (5 bases). Germline V lookup: CDR1 DFQATT, CDR2 SNEGSKA (reference sequence). This CDR3 region has 11 residues. Trimming removed 5 bases from V and 4 bases from J, with 6 bases in between. DNA of the CDR3: TGCAGTGCTTACAGGGGAAACACCATATATTTT. This gives the protein CSAYRGNTIYF.

The V gene is TRBV18, the J gene TRBJ1-6; 7 bases map to TRBD1. The trim removed 3 bases at V and 10 bases at J, leaving 9 bases unmatched. Looked up from germline, CDR1 is KGHSH and CDR2 is LQKENI. The CDR3 totals 15 residues. CDR3 loop: CASSPRQGEGSPLHF. CDR3 nucleotides: TGTGCCAGCTCACCCAGACAGGGCGAAGGGTCACCCCTCCACTTT.

This chain joins TRBV10-2 and TRBJ1-2; D remains unclear. This CDR3 comprises 13 residues. From germline, CDR1 is WSHSY and CDR2 SAAADI. V was pared by 2 bases and J by 4 bases, with 8 bases between. The CDR3 DNA reads as TGCGCCAGCAGTGAGGGCAACCGCTATGGCTACACCTTC. Encoded protein: CASSEGNRYGYTF.

The rearrangement uses TRBV5-5 and TRBJ2-1, with a possible D match to TRBD2 (6 bases). CDR3 size: 13 residues. Trimming removed 5 bases from V and 0 bases from J, with 6 bases in between. Per germline, CDR1 SGHKS and CDR2 YYEKEE (reference sequence). In DNA, the CDR3 is TGTGCCAGCAGACTAGCCTCCTACAATGAGCAGTTCTTC. This codes for CASRLASYNEQFF.

The chain employs TRBV9 and TRBJ1-2; no clear D. V lost 6 bases and J lost 4, with 13 bases in between. The CDR3 length is 13 residues. Germline CDR1 and CDR2: SGDLS and YYNGEE. CDR3 sequence: CASTPGNAYGYTF. The CDR3 region has the DNA TGTGCCAGCACCCCGGGAAACGCCTATGGCTACACCTTC.